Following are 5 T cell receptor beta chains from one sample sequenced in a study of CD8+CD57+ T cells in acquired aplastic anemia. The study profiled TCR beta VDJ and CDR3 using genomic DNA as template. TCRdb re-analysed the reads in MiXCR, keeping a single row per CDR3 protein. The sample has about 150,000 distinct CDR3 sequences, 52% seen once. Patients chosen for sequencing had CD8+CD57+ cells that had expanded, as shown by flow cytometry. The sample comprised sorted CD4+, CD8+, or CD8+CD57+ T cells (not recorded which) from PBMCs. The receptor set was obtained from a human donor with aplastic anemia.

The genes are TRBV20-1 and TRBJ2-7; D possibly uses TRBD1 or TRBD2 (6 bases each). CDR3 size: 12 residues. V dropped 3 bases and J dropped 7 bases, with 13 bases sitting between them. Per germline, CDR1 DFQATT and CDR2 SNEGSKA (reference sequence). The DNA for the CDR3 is TGCAGTGCTAGCGGGGGCCCCTGGGAGCAGTACTTC. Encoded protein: CSASGGPWEQYF.

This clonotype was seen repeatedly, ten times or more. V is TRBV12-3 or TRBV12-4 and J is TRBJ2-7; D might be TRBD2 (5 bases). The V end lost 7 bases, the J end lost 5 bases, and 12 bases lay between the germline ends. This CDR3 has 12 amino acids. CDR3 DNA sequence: TGTGCCAGCACTGGAGCGGTCCACGAGCAGTACTTC. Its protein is CASTGAVHEQYF.

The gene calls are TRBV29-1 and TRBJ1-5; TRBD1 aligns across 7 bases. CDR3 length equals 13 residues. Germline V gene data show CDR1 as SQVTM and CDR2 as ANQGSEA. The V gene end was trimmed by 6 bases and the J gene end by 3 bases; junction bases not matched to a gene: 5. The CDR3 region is CSVGRGYNQPQHF. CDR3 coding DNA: TGCAGCGTGGGCAGGGGGTACAATCAGCCCCAGCATTTT.

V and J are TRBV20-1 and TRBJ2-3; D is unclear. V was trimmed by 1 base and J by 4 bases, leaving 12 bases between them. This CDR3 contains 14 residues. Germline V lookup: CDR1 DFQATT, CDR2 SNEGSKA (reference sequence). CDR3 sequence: CSARGLAGSDTQYF. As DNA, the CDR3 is TGCAGTGCTAGAGGTCTGGCAGGATCAGATACGCAGTATTTT.

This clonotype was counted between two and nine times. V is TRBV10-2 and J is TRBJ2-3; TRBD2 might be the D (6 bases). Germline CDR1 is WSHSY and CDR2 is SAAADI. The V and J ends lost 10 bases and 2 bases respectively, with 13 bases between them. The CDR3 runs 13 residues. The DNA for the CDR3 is TGCGCCACGACGGGACTCACCACAGATACGCAGTATTTT. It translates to CATTGLTTDTQYF.